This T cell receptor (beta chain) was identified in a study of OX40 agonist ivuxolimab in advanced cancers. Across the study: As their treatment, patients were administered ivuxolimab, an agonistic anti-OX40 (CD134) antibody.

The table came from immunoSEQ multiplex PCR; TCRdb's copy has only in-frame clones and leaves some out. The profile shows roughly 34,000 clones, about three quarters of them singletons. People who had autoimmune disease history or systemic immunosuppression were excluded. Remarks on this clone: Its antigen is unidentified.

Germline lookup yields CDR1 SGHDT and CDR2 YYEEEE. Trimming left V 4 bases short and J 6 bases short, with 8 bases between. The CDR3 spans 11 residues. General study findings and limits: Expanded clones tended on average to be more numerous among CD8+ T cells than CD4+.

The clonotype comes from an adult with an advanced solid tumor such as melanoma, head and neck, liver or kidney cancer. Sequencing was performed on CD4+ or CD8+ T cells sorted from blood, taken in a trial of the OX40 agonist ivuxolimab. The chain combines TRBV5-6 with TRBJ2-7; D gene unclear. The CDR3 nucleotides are TGTGCCAGCAGCATGTACGGCGAGCAGTACTTC. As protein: CASSMYGEQYF.